This T cell receptor beta chain was sequenced for a study of blood T cell repertoires in COVID-19 (TCRdb year 2020). Looking at the study overall: Samples from collaborators originated in the United States, Italy and Spain and spanned both the acute and convalescent phases of COVID-19. The repertoires were made available in a free public database intended to serve as a resource for research on the immune response to SARS-CoV-2. The sample metadata nearly always contained a de-identified subject ID, COVID-19 status, age in years and sex. The material from the prospective study consisted of cDNA or gDNA derived from T cells, B-cell-depleted T cells, or PBMCs. Where available, HLA class I and class II types were obtained from metadata supplied by the sample provider rather than from assay-based typing. The dataset comprised deeply sampled blood TCRbeta repertoires from subjects exposed to, actively infected with, or recovered from COVID-19. Samples were obtained from the ongoing ImmuneRACE study (first 160 participants) and from 1,254 subjects provided by 6 global collaborators. Here is what the overall study found, with its caveats: Clinical and demographic metadata were provided uncurated, with the amount varying by source and participant.

TCRbeta CDR3 regions were amplified from genomic DNA by means of the immunoSEQ Assay, a bias-controlled multiplex PCR. As for how the authors treated the data: Nucleated cell counts per sample were estimated from amplification of reference gene primers within the assay. To quantify the absolute abundance of each unique TCRbeta CDR3 rearrangement, sequence reads were collapsed and filtered. Productive Simpson clonality was computed per sample as the square root of Simpson's diversity index over productive rearrangements. In TCRdb, the immuneACCESS table is reduced to in-frame sequences with V and J assigned. These tables do not hold every clone; where another copy was compared, an unresolved V gene accounts for under half, and the others remain unexplained. That table furnishes V, J and clone size, whereas the DNA furnished D and trimming. This sample lists about 270,000 clones; approximately 86% were detected once. Jointly, the top ten make up approximately 8.2% of the sample.

From the cysteine through the phenylalanine, the CDR3 covers 13 amino acids. Just the 39-base CDR3 DNA is kept, in frame starting at base 1. Based on the germline V gene (reference sequence), the CDR1 and CDR2 sequences are LGHDT and YNNKEL. The V and J ends are trimmed by 0 bases and 4 bases, leaving 4 bases between them. Collaborating institutions collected whole blood in K2EDTA tubes following their own protocols. For TCRbeta analysis, collaborators shipped samples in one of three forms: frozen whole blood, isolated PBMCs, or DNA extracted from either of those sample types. Comment on this clone: Which antigen it targets is not known. Base quality data are lacking; no much larger clone is found one base away.

The origin of this receptor is a man aged 35 to 55 with active or convalescent COVID-19. The chain employs TRBV3-1 (or the pseudogene TRBV3-2) and TRBJ1-3, with no confident D gene call. The sequenced sample consisted of peripheral blood. In nucleotide form, the sequence is TGTGCCAGCAGCCAAGACTCCGGAAACACCATATATTTT. Translated, this gives CASSQDSGNTIYF.